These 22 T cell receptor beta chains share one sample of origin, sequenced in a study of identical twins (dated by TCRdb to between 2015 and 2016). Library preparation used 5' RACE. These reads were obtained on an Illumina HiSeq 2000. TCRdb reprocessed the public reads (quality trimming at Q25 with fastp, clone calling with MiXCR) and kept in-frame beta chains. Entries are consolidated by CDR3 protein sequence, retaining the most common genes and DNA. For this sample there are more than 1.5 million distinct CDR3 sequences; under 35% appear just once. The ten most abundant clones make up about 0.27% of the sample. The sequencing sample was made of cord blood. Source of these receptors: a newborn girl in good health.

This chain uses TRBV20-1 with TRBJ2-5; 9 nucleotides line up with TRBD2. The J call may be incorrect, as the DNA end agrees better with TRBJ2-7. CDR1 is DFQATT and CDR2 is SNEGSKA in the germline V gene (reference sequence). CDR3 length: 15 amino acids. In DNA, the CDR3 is TGCAGTGGGTGGAACCAGCGGGAGGCCCTATACGAGCAGTACTTC. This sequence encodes CSGWNQREALYEQYF.

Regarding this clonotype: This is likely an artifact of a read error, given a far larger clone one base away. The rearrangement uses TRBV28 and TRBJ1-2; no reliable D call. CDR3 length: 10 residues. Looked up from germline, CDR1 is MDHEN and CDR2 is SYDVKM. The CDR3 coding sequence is TGTGCCTGCAGTGGGTATGGCTACACCTTC. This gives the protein CACSGYGYTF.

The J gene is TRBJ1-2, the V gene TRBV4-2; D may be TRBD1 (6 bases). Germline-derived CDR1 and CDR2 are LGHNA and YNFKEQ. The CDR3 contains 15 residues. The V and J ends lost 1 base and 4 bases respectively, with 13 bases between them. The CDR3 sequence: CASSQAHLGGYGYTF. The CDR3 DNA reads TGTGCCAGCAGCCAAGCACACTTAGGGGGCTATGGCTACACCTTC.

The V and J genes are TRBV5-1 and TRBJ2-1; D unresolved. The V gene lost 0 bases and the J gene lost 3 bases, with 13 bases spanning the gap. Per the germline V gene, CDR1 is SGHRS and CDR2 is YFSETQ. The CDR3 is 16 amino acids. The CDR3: CASSLGVGYNYNEQFF. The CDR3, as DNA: TGCGCCAGCAGCTTGGGCGTAGGGTATAACTACAATGAGCAGTTCTTC.

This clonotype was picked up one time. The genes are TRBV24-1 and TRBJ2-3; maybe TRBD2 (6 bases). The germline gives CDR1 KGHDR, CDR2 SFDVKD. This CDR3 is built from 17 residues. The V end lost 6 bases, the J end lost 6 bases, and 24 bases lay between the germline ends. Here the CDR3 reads CATSPAGGDQGRDTQYF. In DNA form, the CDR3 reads TGTGCCACCAGTCCTGCAGGCGGGGACCAAGGGAGGGATACGCAGTATTTT.

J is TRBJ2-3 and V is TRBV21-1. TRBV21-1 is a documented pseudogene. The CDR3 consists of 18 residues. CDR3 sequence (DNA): TGTGCCAGCAGCAAAAAAAGGGTTAGCCGACGAAGGGCAGATACGCAGTATTTT. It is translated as CASSKKRVSRRRADTQYF.

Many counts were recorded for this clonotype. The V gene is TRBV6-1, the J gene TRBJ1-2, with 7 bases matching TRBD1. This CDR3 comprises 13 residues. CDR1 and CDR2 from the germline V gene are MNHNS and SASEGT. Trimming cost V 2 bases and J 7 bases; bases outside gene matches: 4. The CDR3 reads CASSESTGLGYTF. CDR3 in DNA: TGTGCCAGCAGTGAATCGACAGGGCTTGGCTACACCTTC.

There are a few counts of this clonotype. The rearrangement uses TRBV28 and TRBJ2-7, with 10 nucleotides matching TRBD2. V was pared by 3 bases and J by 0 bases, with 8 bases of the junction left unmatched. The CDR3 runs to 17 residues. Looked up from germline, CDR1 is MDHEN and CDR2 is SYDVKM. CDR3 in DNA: TGTGCCAGCAGTTTGGCCGGTAGCGGGAGGCTCTCCTACGAGCAGTACTTC. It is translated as CASSLAGSGRLSYEQYF. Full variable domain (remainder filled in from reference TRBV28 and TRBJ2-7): DVKVTQSSRYLVKRTGEKVFLECVQDMDHENMFWYRQDPGLGLRLIYFSYDVKMKEKGDIPEGYSVSREKKERFSLILESASTNQTSMYLCASSLAGSGRLSYEQYFGPGTRLTVT.

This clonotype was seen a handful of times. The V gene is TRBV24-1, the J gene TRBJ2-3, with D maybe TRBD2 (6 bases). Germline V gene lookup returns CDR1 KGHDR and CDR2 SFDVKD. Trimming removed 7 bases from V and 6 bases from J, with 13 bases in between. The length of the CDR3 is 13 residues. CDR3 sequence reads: CATRGSGRDTQYF. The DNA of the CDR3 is TGTGCCACCAGGGGATCAGGGAGGGATACGCAGTATTTT.

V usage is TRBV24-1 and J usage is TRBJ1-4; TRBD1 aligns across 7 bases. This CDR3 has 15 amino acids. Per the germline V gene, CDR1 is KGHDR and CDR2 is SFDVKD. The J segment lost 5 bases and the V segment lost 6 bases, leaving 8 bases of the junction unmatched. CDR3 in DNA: TGTGCCACCAGTCATAGACAGGGCATGAATGAAAAACTGTTTTTT. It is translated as CATSHRQGMNEKLFF.

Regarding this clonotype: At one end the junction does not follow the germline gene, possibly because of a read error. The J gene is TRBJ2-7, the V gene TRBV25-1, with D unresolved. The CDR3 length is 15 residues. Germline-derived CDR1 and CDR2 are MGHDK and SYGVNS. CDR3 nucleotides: TGCGCCAGCAGTGGCCAACCGGACGGCTCCTACGAGCAGTACTTC. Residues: CASSGQPDGSYEQYF.

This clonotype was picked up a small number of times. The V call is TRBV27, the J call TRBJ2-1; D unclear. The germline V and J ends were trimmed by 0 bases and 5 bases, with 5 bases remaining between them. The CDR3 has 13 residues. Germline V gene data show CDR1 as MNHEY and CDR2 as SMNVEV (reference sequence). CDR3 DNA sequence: TGTGCCAGCAGTTTATCGCCTGACAATGAGCAGTTCTTC. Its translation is CASSLSPDNEQFF.

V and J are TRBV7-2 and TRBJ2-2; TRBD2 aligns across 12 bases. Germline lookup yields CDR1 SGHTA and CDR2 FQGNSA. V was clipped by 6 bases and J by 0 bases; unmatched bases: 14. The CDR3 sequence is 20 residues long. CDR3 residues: CASRKTSGGYRDPNTGELFF. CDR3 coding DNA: TGTGCCAGCAGGAAGACTAGCGGGGGTTATAGGGATCCGAACACCGGGGAGCTGTTTTTT.

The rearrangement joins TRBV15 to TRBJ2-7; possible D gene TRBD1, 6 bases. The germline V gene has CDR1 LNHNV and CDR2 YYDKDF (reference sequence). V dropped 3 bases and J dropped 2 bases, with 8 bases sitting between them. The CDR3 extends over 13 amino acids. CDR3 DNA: TGTGCCACCAGCAGCCGGGACACCTACGAGCAGTACTTC. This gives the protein CATSSRDTYEQYF.

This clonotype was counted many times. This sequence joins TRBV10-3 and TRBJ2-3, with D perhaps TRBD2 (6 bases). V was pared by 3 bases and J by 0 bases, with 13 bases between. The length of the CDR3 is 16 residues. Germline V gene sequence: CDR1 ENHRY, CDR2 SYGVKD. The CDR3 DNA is TGTGCCATCAGTGAAGCCAGCGGGCATAGCACAGATACGCAGTATTTT. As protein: CAISEASGHSTDTQYF.

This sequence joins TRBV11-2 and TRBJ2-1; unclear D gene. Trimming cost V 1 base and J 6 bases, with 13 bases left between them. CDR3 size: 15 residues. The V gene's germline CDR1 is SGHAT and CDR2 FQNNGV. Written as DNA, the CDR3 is TGTGCCAGCAGCTTAGCAGGTGTAAATTCCAATGAGCAGTTCTTC. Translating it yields CASSLAGVNSNEQFF.

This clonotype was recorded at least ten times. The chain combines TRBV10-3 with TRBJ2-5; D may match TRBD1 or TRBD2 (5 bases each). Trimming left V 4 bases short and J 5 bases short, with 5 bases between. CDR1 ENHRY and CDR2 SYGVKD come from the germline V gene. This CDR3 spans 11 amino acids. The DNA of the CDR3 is TGTGCCATCAGTGGGGACGAGACCCAGTACTTC. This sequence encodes CAISGDETQYF.

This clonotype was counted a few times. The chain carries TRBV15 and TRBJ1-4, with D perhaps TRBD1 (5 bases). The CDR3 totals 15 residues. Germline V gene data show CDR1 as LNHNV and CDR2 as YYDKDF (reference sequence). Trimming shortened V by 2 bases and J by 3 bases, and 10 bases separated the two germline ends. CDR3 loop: CATSRRSGPNEKLFF. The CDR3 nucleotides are TGTGCCACCAGCAGAAGGTCGGGACCTAATGAAAAACTGTTTTTT.

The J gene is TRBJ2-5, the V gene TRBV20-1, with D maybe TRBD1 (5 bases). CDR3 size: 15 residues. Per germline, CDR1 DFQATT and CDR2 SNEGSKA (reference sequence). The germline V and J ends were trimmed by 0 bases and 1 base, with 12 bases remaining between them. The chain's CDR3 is CSARDLWGSQETQYF. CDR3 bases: TGCAGTGCTAGAGATCTTTGGGGCAGCCAAGAGACCCAGTACTTC.

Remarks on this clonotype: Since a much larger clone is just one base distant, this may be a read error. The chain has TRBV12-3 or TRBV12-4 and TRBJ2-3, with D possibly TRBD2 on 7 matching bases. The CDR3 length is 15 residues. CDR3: CAGSSSRGTTDTQYF. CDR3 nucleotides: TGTGCCGGCAGTTCGTCGCGGGGGACAACAGATACGCAGTATTTT.

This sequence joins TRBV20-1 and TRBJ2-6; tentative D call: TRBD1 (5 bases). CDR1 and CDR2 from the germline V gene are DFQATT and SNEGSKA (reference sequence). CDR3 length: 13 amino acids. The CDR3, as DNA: TGCAGCGGGTACAGGTCTGGGGCCAACGTCCTGACTTTC. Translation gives CSGYRSGANVLTF.

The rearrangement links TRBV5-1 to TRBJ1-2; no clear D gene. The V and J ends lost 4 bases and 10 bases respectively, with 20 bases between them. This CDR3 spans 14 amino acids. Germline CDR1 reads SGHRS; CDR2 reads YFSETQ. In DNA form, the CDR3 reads TGCGCCAGCAGCCCGGATCCCCCGCAAGCAGTCTACACCTTC. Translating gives CASSPDPPQAVYTF. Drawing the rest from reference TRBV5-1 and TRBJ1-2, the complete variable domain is KAGVTQTPRYLIKTRGQQVTLSCSPISGHRSVSWYQQTPGQGLQFLFEYFSETQRNKGNFPGRFSGRQFSNSRSEMNVSTLELGDSALYLCASSPDPPQAVYTFGSGTRLTVV.